This T cell receptor beta chain emerged from a study of monozygotic twins with inflammatory bowel disease. Study-wide results and limits: The authors found no support for a single strong IBD-associated signal or clonotype.

No DNA is given; TCRdb re-called the 5' RACE reads and lists each CDR3 protein once. Recorded for this sample: around 47,000 distinct CDR3 sequences. On this clonotype itself: The antigen is undetermined.

The sequence was obtained from a human donor with ulcerative colitis or Crohn's disease, or a healthy co-twin of an affected twin (not recorded which). The sequenced sample consisted of blood.

CDR3 sequence reads: CASSLGDRGHEQYF. The V and J genes are TRBV5-1 and TRBJ2-7; without DNA, the TCRdb call of TRBD1 cannot be checked. Germline V gives CDR1 SGHRS, CDR2 YFSETQ. The CDR3 is 14 residues long.